This is a list of T cell receptor beta chains from one sample in a study of a mutant IDH1 vaccine in newly diagnosed glioma. The assay was immunoSEQ multiplex PCR, and TCRdb's table has in-frame clones only and misses some. This sample carries fewer than 50,000 clones, approximately 78% of them seen once, and the ten largest clones take approximately 8.4%. Source: PBMCs, taken from a glioma patient treated with radiotherapy, temozolomide or both. These receptors were collected from a man aged 35 to 55 with glioma. Some clones in this sample may be carry-over from other donors' samples. CDR3s include the opening cysteine and the closing phenylalanine or tryptophan. A D gene is named only where the DNA matches it firmly. Size tells how often a clone was seen (once, few, many) or the class of an expanded clone, and some rows leave it out.

abundance: NA
v_gene: TRBV2
j_gene: TRBJ2-5
d_gene: TRBD1
CDR3nt: TGTGCCAGCAGAGGGACAGGGGGTAGCCAAGAGACCCAGTACTTC
CDR3aa: CASRGTGGSQETQYF

abundance: NA
v_gene: TRBV7-9
j_gene: TRBJ2-7
d_gene: TRBD2
CDR3nt: TGTGCCAGCAGTCGCGGGGGACGATGGCACGAGCAGTACTTC
CDR3aa: CASSRGGRWHEQYF

abundance: few
v_gene: TRBV5-4
j_gene: TRBJ2-2
d_gene: NA
CDR3nt: TGTGCCAGCAGCTCGGCGCAGGGTAGCCTCACCGGGGAGCTGTTTTTT
CDR3aa: CASSSAQGSLTGELFF

abundance: NA
v_gene: TRBV14
j_gene: TRBJ1-1
d_gene: NA
CDR3nt: TGTGCCAGCAGCCAAGATGGTGGGACGGTCAACACTGAAGCTTTCTTT
CDR3aa: CASSQDGGTVNTEAFF

abundance: once
v_gene: TRBV4-1
j_gene: TRBJ2-7
d_gene: NA
CDR3nt: TGCGCCAGCAGCCAAGTGCGTCAGGTCCCGATCACCTACGAGCAGTACTTC
CDR3aa: CASSQVRQVPITYEQYF

abundance: NA
v_gene: TRBV5-6
j_gene: TRBJ1-2
d_gene: NA
CDR3nt: TGTGCCAGCAGCCCCTGGGGGAGTGGCTACACCTTC
CDR3aa: CASSPWGSGYTF

abundance: NA
v_gene: TRBV4-1
j_gene: TRBJ1-1
d_gene: NA
CDR3nt: TGCGCCAGCAGCCAATCAGGGGTAGCTTTCTTT
CDR3aa: CASSQSGVAFF

abundance: medium-sized
v_gene: TRBV7-6
j_gene: TRBJ2-7
d_gene: TRBD2
CDR3nt: TGTGCCAGCAGCCAGCCGGGGGGCTACGAGCAGTACTTC
CDR3aa: CASSQPGGYEQYF

abundance: NA
v_gene: TRBV19
j_gene: TRBJ1-2
d_gene: NA
CDR3nt: TGTGCCAGGAGTAGGGGGAGGGAGGCGGTTAACTATGGCTACACCTTC
CDR3aa: CARSRGREAVNYGYTF

abundance: NA
v_gene: TRBV19
j_gene: TRBJ1-1
d_gene: NA
CDR3nt: TGTGCCAGTAGTGACATGGTGAACACTGAAGCTTTCTTT
CDR3aa: CASSDMVNTEAFF

abundance: NA
v_gene: TRBV18
j_gene: TRBJ2-7
d_gene: TRBD2
CDR3nt: TGTGCCAGCTCACTAGCGGGGAGCTCCTACGAGCAGTACTTC
CDR3aa: CASSLAGSSYEQYF

abundance: NA
v_gene: TRBV10-3
j_gene: TRBJ2-3
d_gene: TRBD1
CDR3nt: TGTGCCATCAGCACTGACAGGGACACAGATACGCAGTATTTT
CDR3aa: CAISTDRDTDTQYF